There are many counts of the clone carrying this T cell receptor (beta chain). Its cognate antigen is unknown. The sorted-subset TCR libraries were prepared using about a million CD4+ or CD8+ T cells as the starting material. The sample comes from a study of neurological immune-mediated disorders. With 10-nucleotide random UMIs, 5'RACE was used to make the cDNA. TCRdb re-called the 5' RACE reads through MiXCR, storing one row per CDR3 protein. The table lists just under 20,000 distinct CDR3 sequences, 6% to 8.5% of them singletons. The CDR3 loop spans 15 amino acids. Germline loops: CDR1 MNHEY, CDR2 SVGAGI. Trimming removed 3 bases from V and 6 bases from J; junction bases left unmatched: 6. Whole-study results and caveats: In HTLV-1-associated myelopathy, TCR clonal expansion was greatest, and in multiple sclerosis it was least, below healthy controls. The absence of any CDR3 amino acid sequence shared by expanded clones across subjects suggests that repertoires were private in all groups.

The source material was CD8+ T cells from blood. J is TRBJ2-2 and V is TRBV6-5, with 8 bases that match TRBD1. This clonotype was obtained from a woman in her twenties or thirties with HTLV-1-associated myelopathy (HAM/TSP). The DNA of the CDR3 is TGTGCCAGCAGTTATGCAGGGGGCAGGTCCGGGGAGCTGTTTTTT. It translates to CASSYAGGRSGELFF.